The 8 T cell receptor beta chains listed next were all sequenced from one sample in a study of cytomegalovirus exposure and HLA in healthy donors. The PCR employed 60 Vbeta primers together with 13 Jbeta primers. Measured with immunoSEQ multiplex PCR; TCRdb has only the in-frame clones, and not every one. Among 110,000 to 150,000 clones listed, roughly 10% were seen once. The sample consisted of PBMCs. The receptors derive from a man aged 45 to 65 in good health and CMV-seronegative.

V usage is TRBV15 and J usage is TRBJ1-2, with TRBD1 matching 7 bases. The V gene's germline CDR1 is LNHNV and CDR2 YYDKDF (reference sequence). The J segment lost 2 bases and the V segment lost 0 bases, leaving 3 bases of the junction unmatched. The CDR3 is 15 residues long. CDR3 DNA: TGTGCCACCAGCAGAGACAGGGGGAACAACTATGGCTACACCTTC. Amino acids: CATSRDRGNNYGYTF.

The rearrangement uses TRBV28 and TRBJ2-5; the D gene is possibly TRBD1 (6 bases). The CDR3 totals 13 residues. The germline gives CDR1 MDHEN, CDR2 SYDVKM. V was shortened by 8 bases and J by 3 bases, with 13 bases between the two germline ends. The CDR3 loop is CASRDTVKETQYF. CDR3 nucleotides: TGTGCCAGCCGGGACACGGTAAAAGAGACCCAGTACTTC.

The rearrangement joins TRBV30 to TRBJ2-5; the match to TRBD2 covers 7 bases. The DNA end is more similar to TRBJ2-7, so the J call may be wrong. This CDR3 is built from 14 residues. CDR1 is GTSNPN and CDR2 is SVGIG in the germline V gene (reference sequence). The CDR3 coding sequence is TGTGCCTGGGAGACTAGCACGAAACCCTACGAGCAGTACTTC. Amino acids: CAWETSTKPYEQYF.

In this sample, this clone turned up a few times. The CDR3 coding sequence is TGCGCCAGCAGCTTGGGTCCACGGGGAAGCACAGATACGCAGTATTTT. It translates to CASSLGPRGSTDTQYF. V is TRBV5-1 and J is TRBJ2-3, with D possibly being TRBD2 (5 bases). Germline V lookup: CDR1 SGHRS, CDR2 YFSETQ. The length of the CDR3 is 16 residues. V lost 0 bases and J 0 bases, leaving 11 bases between the germline ends.

The CDR3 region is CASSLGTGGLTGELFF. In DNA, the CDR3 is TGCGCCAGCAGCTTGGGCACAGGGGGCTTGACCGGGGAGCTGTTTTTT. This chain connects TRBV5-1 to TRBJ2-2, with 9 nucleotides matching TRBD1. The CDR3 length is 16 residues. After removal of 0 bases from V and 5 bases from J, the junction contained 5 bases not matched to a gene. In germline, CDR1 is SGHRS, CDR2 YFSETQ.

This clone was counted only a few times. V and J are TRBV10-1 and TRBJ1-1, with a possible D match to TRBD1 (6 bases). This CDR3 spans 12 amino acids. Per the germline V gene, CDR1 is WNHNN and CDR2 is SYGVQD (reference sequence). V dropped 9 bases and J dropped 10 bases, with 18 bases sitting between them. The CDR3 region is CARINRERRAFF. CDR3 bases: TGCGCCAGGATAAACAGGGAGAGGCGAGCTTTCTTT.

This clone was counted between two and nine times. V and J are TRBV23-1 and TRBJ1-6, with 9 bases that match TRBD1. TRBV23-1 is annotated as an ORF whose role is uncertain. This CDR3 has 17 amino acids. V lost 2 bases to trimming and J lost 5 bases; unmatched junction nucleotides: 7. CDR3 amino acids: CASSQRTGDADNSPLHF. Written as DNA, the CDR3 is TGCGCCAGCAGTCAAAGGACAGGGGACGCGGATAATTCACCCCTCCACTTT.

This clone was observed a handful of times. The chain joins TRBV7-9 to TRBJ2-3; a possible D gene is TRBD2 (6 bases). The germline V and J ends were trimmed by 5 bases and 7 bases, with 19 bases remaining between them. The germline gives CDR1 SEHNR, CDR2 FQNEAQ (reference sequence). The length of the CDR3 is 15 residues. The CDR3 bases are TGTGCCAGCAGCGATAGGGTTGCGGGGCGGAATACGCAGTATTTT. Its protein is CASSDRVAGRNTQYF.